Listed below are T cell receptor beta chains from one sample, sequenced in a study of Ad26.COV2.S vaccination and SARS-CoV-2 variants. The method was immunoSEQ multiplex PCR; TCRdb's version includes in-frame clones alone and lacks a portion of them. Here the sample spans about 380,000 clones, about 83% being singletons. The sample was peripheral blood, taken in a trial of Ad26.COV2.S vaccine versus placebo. These receptors originate from a person between 18 and 60 years old who received the Ad26.COV2.S COVID-19 vaccine or a placebo. Each CDR3 is given with its conserved first and last residue. D genes are given only for firm matches. A clone size is listed for some rows: how often the clone was seen (once, few, many), or a class if it is expanded.

-	TRBJ1-6	TRBV5-1	17	TRBD1	CASSLALSRDRASPLHF	TGCGCCAGCAGCTTGGCCTTGTCCCGGGACAGGGCTTCACCCCTCCACTTT
-	TRBJ2-3	TRBV6-4	13	TRBD2	CASKAGGTDTQYF	TGTGCCAGCAAGGCGGGGGGGACAGATACGCAGTATTTT
-	TRBJ2-1	TRBV24-1	13	-	CATQGRSYNEQFF	TGTGCCACCCAGGGGAGGTCCTACAATGAGCAGTTCTTC
-	TRBJ2-3	TRBV7-2	16	-	CASSLGVNPSTDTQYF	TGTGCCAGCAGCTTAGGAGTAAATCCTAGCACAGATACGCAGTATTTT
-	TRBJ2-7	TRBV5-1	13	-	CASSPLPGDEQYF	TGCGCCAGCAGCCCATTACCGGGGGACGAGCAGTACTTC
-	TRBJ1-3	TRBV11-2	12	-	CASSNQGNTIYF	TGTGCCAGCAGCAATCAGGGAAACACCATATATTTT
-	TRBJ2-1	TRBV11-2	17	-	CASSLAGGVFWRNEQFF	TGTGCCAGCAGCTTAGCCGGCGGGGTATTTTGGCGCAATGAGCAGTTCTTC
-	TRBJ1-2	TRBV28	15	TRBD1	CASSLVPGTGYGYTF	TGTGCCAGCAGTTTAGTTCCCGGGACAGGGTATGGCTACACCTTC
-	TRBJ1-1	TRBV12-3/TRBV12-4	13	-	CASSLGVPTEAFF	TGTGCCAGCAGTTTAGGAGTACCTACTGAAGCTTTCTTT
-	TRBJ2-5	TRBV4-3	16	-	CASSQGLLGRQETQYF	TGCGCCAGCAGCCAAGGTCTCTTGGGCAGACAAGAGACCCAGTACTTC
-	TRBJ1-2	TRBV12-3/TRBV12-4	13	-	CASSYGRNYGYTF	TGTGCCAGCAGTTATGGACGGAACTATGGCTACACCTTC
-	TRBJ1-5	TRBV6-9	14	-	CASSSAPGNQPQHF	TGTGCCAGCAGTTCGGCCCCTGGGAATCAGCCCCAGCATTTT
-	TRBJ2-5	TRBV6-2/TRBV6-3	14	-	CASSSPRTVETQYF	TGTGCCAGCAGTTCCCCAAGGACGGTAGAGACCCAGTACTTC
-	TRBJ2-7	TRBV28	13	TRBD2	CASTIAGAYEQYF	TGTGCCAGCACAATAGCGGGGGCCTACGAGCAGTACTTC
-	TRBJ2-7	TRBV28	14	-	CASSLTSGAYEQYF	TGTGCCAGCAGTTTAACATCAGGGGCATACGAGCAGTACTTC
once	TRBJ2-5	TRBV7-2	15	TRBD1	CASSPVGTAQETQYF	TGTGCCAGCAGCCCCGTCGGGACAGCCCAAGAGACCCAGTACTTC
-	TRBJ2-1	TRBV5-8	15	-	CASSSIGPGWGEQFF	TGTGCCAGCAGCTCAATCGGGCCCGGTTGGGGTGAGCAGTTCTTC
-	TRBJ2-5	TRBV3-1/TRBV3-2	16	TRBD1	CASSQLGQGLQETQYF	TGTGCCAGCAGCCAACTGGGACAGGGGCTTCAAGAGACCCAGTACTTC
-	TRBJ1-1	TRBV9	13	-	CASSVGMNTEAFF	TGTGCCAGCAGCGTAGGAATGAACACTGAAGCTTTCTTT
-	TRBJ2-1	TRBV25-1	11	-	CASSENNEQFF	TGTGCCAGCAGTGAAAACAATGAGCAGTTCTTC
-	TRBJ2-1	TRBV5-4	15	TRBD2	CASSIPGRPPDEQFF	TGTGCCAGCAGCATCCCCGGGAGGCCCCCCGATGAGCAGTTCTTC
-	TRBJ2-3	TRBV6-2/TRBV6-3	16	-	CASSYSNGPPPDTQYF	TGTGCCAGCAGTTACTCGAACGGGCCCCCCCCAGATACGCAGTATTTT
few	TRBJ1-5	TRBV2	14	-	CASMKYGSNQPQHF	TGTGCCAGCATGAAGTACGGTAGCAATCAGCCCCAGCATTTT
-	TRBJ2-5	TRBV11-3	14	TRBD1	CASSSQGAEETQYF	TGTGCCAGCAGCTCTCAGGGGGCTGAAGAGACCCAGTACTTC
-	TRBJ1-1	TRBV11-2	15	-	CASREGGQKGAEAFF	TGTGCCAGCAGAGAAGGAGGGCAGAAAGGTGCTGAAGCTTTCTTT
-	TRBJ1-1	TRBV18	14	-	CTSSPPVTNTEAFF	TGTACCAGCTCACCACCGGTCACGAACACTGAAGCTTTCTTT
-	TRBJ1-1	TRBV20-1	11	TRBD1	CSASGGTEAFF	TGCAGTGCTTCAGGGGGTACTGAAGCTTTCTTT
-	TRBJ2-7	TRBV28	11	-	CASRQNYEQYF	TGTGCCAGCCGACAGAACTACGAGCAGTACTTC
-	TRBJ1-5	TRBV19	15	-	CATTSMKYSNQPQHF	TGTGCCACCACAAGTATGAAGTATAGCAATCAGCCCCAGCATTTT
-	TRBJ1-3	TRBV4-3	16	-	CASSQHYTSSGNTIYF	TGCGCCAGCAGCCAACACTACACCAGCTCTGGAAACACCATATATTTT
-	TRBJ2-1	TRBV7-3	13	-	CASSSATYNEQFF	TGTGCCAGTTCGAGTGCGACCTACAATGAGCAGTTCTTC
-	TRBJ2-3	TRBV28	16	-	CASSFPRPMGTDTQYF	TGTGCCAGCAGTTTCCCGCGGCCGATGGGCACAGATACGCAGTATTTT
-	TRBJ2-7	TRBV19	12	TRBD1	CASGDSSYEQYF	TGTGCCAGTGGGGACAGCTCCTACGAGCAGTACTTC
-	TRBJ2-3	TRBV4-1	15	-	CASSPLALSGHTQYF	TGCGCCAGCAGCCCCCTAGCTTTATCTGGACATACGCAGTATTTT
-	TRBJ2-7	TRBV30	13	TRBD2	CAWRLAGVHEQYF	TGTGCCTGGAGACTAGCGGGAGTCCACGAGCAGTACTTC
once	TRBJ1-2	TRBV7-2	14	-	CASSLGQGIAGYTF	TGTGCCAGCAGCTTAGGCCAGGGCATTGCTGGCTACACCTTC
-	TRBJ1-2	TRBV5-4	13	-	CATTLGTNYGYTF	TGTGCCACAACACTGGGCACCAACTATGGCTACACCTTC
-	TRBJ1-1	TRBV6-1	14	-	CASSEGLLNTEAFF	TGTGCCAGCAGTGAAGGACTGCTGAACACTGAAGCTTTCTTT
-	TRBJ2-7	TRBV5-1	15	TRBD2	CASSLWTSGIYEQYF	TGCGCCAGCAGCCTCTGGACTAGCGGTATTTACGAGCAGTACTTC
-	TRBJ1-2	TRBV12-3/TRBV12-4	13	TRBD1	CASAHRGLHGYTF	TGTGCCAGCGCCCACAGGGGATTGCATGGCTACACCTTC
few	TRBJ1-1	TRBV5-1	13	-	CASSRSQNTEAFF	TGCGCCAGCAGCCGTTCACAGAACACTGAAGCTTTCTTT
once	TRBJ1-2	TRBV12-3/TRBV12-4	13	-	CASSSLGTNGYTF	TGTGCCAGCAGTTCCTTGGGTACGAATGGCTACACCTTC
once	TRBJ2-3	TRBV27	14	-	CASSLGGRTDTQYF	TGTGCCAGCAGTTTAGGCGGCCGCACAGATACGCAGTATTTT
-	TRBJ2-5	TRBV18	15	TRBD2	CASSPDSGRKETQYF	TGTGCCAGCTCCCCCGACAGCGGGAGAAAAGAGACCCAGTACTTC
once	TRBJ2-1	TRBV9	15	-	CASSPSGLRYNEQFF	TGTGCCAGCAGCCCTAGTGGGTTGAGGTACAATGAGCAGTTCTTC
once	TRBJ1-3	TRBV3-1/TRBV3-2	15	-	CASSQGVLSGNTIYF	TGTGCCAGCAGCCAAGGGGTACTCTCTGGAAACACCATATATTTT